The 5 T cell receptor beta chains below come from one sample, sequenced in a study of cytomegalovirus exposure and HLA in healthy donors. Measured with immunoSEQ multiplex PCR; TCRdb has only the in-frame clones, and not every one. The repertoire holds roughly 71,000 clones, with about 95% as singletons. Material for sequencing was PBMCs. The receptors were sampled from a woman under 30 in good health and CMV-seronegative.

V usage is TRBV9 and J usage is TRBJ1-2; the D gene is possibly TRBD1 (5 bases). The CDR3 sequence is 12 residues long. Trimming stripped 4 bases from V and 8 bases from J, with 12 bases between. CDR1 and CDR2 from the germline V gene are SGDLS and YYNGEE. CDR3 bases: TGTGCCAGCAGCCCGGGGGTGGGAGGCTACACCTTC. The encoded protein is CASSPGVGGYTF.

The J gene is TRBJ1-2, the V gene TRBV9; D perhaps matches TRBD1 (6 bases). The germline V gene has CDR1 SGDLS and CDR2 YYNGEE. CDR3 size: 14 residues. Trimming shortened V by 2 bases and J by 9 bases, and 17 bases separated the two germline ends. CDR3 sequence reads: CASSVGGQGVSYTF. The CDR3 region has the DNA TGTGCCAGCAGCGTGGGGGGGCAGGGCGTTAGCTACACCTTC. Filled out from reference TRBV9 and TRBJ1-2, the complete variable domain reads DSGVTQTPKHLITATGQRVTLRCSPRSGDLSVYWYQQSLDQGLQFLIQYYNGEERAKGNILERFSAQQFPDLHSELNLSSLELGDSALYFCASSVGGQGVSYTFGSGTRLTVV.

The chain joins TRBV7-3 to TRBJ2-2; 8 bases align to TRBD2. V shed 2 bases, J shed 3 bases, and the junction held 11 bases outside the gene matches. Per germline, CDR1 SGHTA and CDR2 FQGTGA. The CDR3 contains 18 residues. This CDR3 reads CASSLLAGGRLHTGELFF. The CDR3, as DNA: TGTGCCAGCAGCTTACTCGCGGGGGGCAGACTTCACACCGGGGAGCTGTTTTTT.

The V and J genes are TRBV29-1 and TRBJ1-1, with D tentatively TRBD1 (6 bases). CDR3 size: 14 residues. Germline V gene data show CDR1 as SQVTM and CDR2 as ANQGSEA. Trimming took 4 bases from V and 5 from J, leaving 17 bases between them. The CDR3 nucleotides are TGCAGCGTTGGAGGGGGATTGTGGCGGACTGAAGCTTTCTTT. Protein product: CSVGGGLWRTEAFF.

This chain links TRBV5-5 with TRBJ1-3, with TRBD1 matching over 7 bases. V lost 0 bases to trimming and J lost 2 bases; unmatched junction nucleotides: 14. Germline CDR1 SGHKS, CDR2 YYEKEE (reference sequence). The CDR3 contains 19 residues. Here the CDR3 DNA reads TGTGCCAGCAGCTTGGACCTACAATCAGGGGGGCTTGCTGGAAACACCATATATTTT. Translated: CASSLDLQSGGLAGNTIYF.